This T cell receptor (beta chain) was sequenced in a study of blood T cell repertoires in COVID-19. On the study more broadly: PBMCs, B-cell-depleted T cells, or T cells provided the cDNA or gDNA that made up the material.

The authors' processing: Amplification with reference gene primers provided the estimates of nucleated cell counts. Profiled with immunoSEQ multiplex PCR; TCRdb holds only in-frame clones, not every one. That table is the source of V, J and clone size, and D and trimming were worked out from the DNA. The repertoire holds about 200,000 clones, with about 85% as singletons. This CDR3 has 15 amino acids. Trimming left V 4 bases short and J 0 bases short, with 10 bases between. The germline V gene encodes CDR1 KGHSH and CDR2 LQKENI. Sequenced: peripheral blood. The chain recombines TRBV18 with TRBJ1-3; no firm D call. The clonotype comes from a woman at least 80 years old with acute or convalescent COVID-19. This CDR3 reads CASSLYAGSGNTIYF. Written as DNA, the CDR3 is TGTGCCAGCTCACTTTACGCGGGCTCTGGAAACACCATATATTTT.